One T cell receptor beta chain is described in this entry. The specificity of this receptor is unknown. No much larger clonotype is one base removed from it; base qualities were not supplied. Using the deep immunoSEQ assay, TCR CDR3 regions were amplified from genomic DNA by multiplex PCR. Extracted genomic DNA from each cell subset was distributed evenly across all wells of several immunoSEQ 96-well plates, and each plate was treated as a replicate. Each replicate PCR for sorted subsets received approximately 200 ng genomic DNA, equal to about 30,000 T cell genomes. Purified libraries were measured with a Qubit 3.0 fluorometer, size-checked on a Bioanalyzer 2100, and measured again with the KAPA Library Quantification kit. A separate single-read 150-cycle Illumina NextSeq 550 flow cell was used to sequence each immunoSEQ 96-well plate. Processing in the source paper ran as follows. The immunoSEQ output contained only junctional sequences without quality scores, so filtering could not match that applied to full-length reads. Sequences were annotated with PyIR, a Python wrapper for IgBLAST v1.9, and V/J genes and CDR3 were assigned using IMGT germline references. Reads with weak V/J assignments (E-value above 1e-6), missing CDR3, stop codons, out-of-frame junctions, or ambiguous translated residues were removed. V3J clonotypes were defined as sequences sharing an identical inferred V gene, J gene, and CDR3 amino acid sequence. To compute the percentage overlap between repertoires, the number of shared unique clonotypes was divided by the size of the smaller repertoire. RTK rarefaction, the Chao1 estimator, and Recon v2.1 estimates of unobserved clonotypes were used to assess repertoire richness. Generation probabilities for all TCRbeta clonotypes obtained by the gDNA method from four donors were computed using OLGA. This immuneACCESS table, as held by TCRdb, lists in-frame sequences with V and J called but not all clones. Of the missing ones, under half trace to an unresolved V gene in checked studies; the others have no known cause. V and J calls and clone size are those listed in that table; D and trimming were worked out from the DNA. For this sample there are 800,000 or so clones; around 96% appear just once. Over 0.2% of the sample is taken by the ten largest.

Deletion took 0 bases off V and 0 bases off J, with a span of 12 bases between the germline ends. Taken from cysteine to phenylalanine, the CDR3 has 16 residues. The CDR3 DNA has 48 bases and is translated from base 1. Taken from the germline V gene, the CDR1 and CDR2 loops are SGDLS and YYNGEE. CD8 naive samples were CD45RO-negative cells positively selected for CCR7, giving a CD45RA+CCR7+ population that excluded TemRA cells. The donors were healthy, HIV-negative adults who had no recently reported acute infections or vaccinations. Every donor was a Caucasian adult living in Nashville, Tennessee, USA. Blood was obtained by leukapheresis, after which PBMCs were separated by Ficoll-Histopaque density gradient centrifugation and cryopreserved in liquid nitrogen vapor phase. Analytical flow cytometry was used to check the purity and quantity of each magnetically sorted T cell population. Genomic DNA was isolated from every sorted fraction and measured by UV absorbance on a Nanodrop 2000c.

These data come from a study of shared clonotypes between healthy human individuals (dated by TCRdb to the early 2020s). As for the study more broadly: The cohort included three men and two women between 18 and 49 years of age. Each donor's leukapheresis produced roughly between roughly 0.85 and 9 billion PBMCs. To increase sequencing depth and limit assay-specific biases, different laboratories used diverse techniques to prepare libraries and sequence TCR repertoires. The study deeply sequenced blood TCR repertoires of five healthy adults to estimate repertoire size and the extent of clonotype sharing between individuals. For each donor, three plates each were used for CD4 naive and CD4 memory, two plates were used for CD8 naive, and one plate was used for CD8 memory. What the study reported, not specific to this receptor: Pairwise subsampling indicated that sequencing depth was expected to affect the degree of clonotype sharing among donors. The small number of donors limited the genetic and exposure-history diversity represented. Across a few donors, roughly 5.1% of naive CD4, roughly 3.8% of naive CD8, approximately 2.5% of memory CD4, and approximately 0.4% of memory CD8 clonotypes were shared. Larger estimated clonotype richness was generally found for naive subsets than for memory subsets. Incomplete sequencing was indicated by rarefaction of sorted-subset datasets, despite the large sequencing depth. Compared with non-shared clonotypes, the clonotypes found in all four sorted-subset donors had higher generation probabilities. Sampling was limited to blood, and TCR repertoires in tissue likely differ from TCR repertoires in blood.

The sequenced sample consisted of naive CD8+ T cells sorted from blood. What this sample's cell subset or site label stands for: CD45RA+CCR7+. This receptor was obtained from a man aged 25 to 40 in good health. The chain employs TRBV9 and TRBJ1-2; tentative D gene TRBD1, with 5 bases matching. The nucleotide sequence reads TGTGCCAGCAGCGTAGAGCAGGGACCCTCTAACTATGGCTACACCTTC. Its protein product is CASSVEQGPSNYGYTF.